Following are 17 T cell receptor beta chains from one sample sequenced in a study of blood T cell repertoires in COVID-19. Clones were read by immunoSEQ multiplex PCR, and TCRdb kept only the in-frame ones, dropping some. The table shows tens of thousands of clones, with around 86% occurring only once. Sample: peripheral blood. Receptors were obtained from an elderly man with active or convalescent COVID-19.

This clone appeared a few times. Its ends do not fully match the called genes, so a read error is possible. The rearrangement uses TRBV7-9 and TRBJ1-1; 8 nucleotides line up with TRBD1. In germline, CDR1 is SEHNR, CDR2 FQNEAQ (reference sequence). The CDR3 extends over 12 amino acids. CDR3 DNA: TGTGCCAGCAGCCGTTCAGGGGGCGAGTCGGTTTTT. This translates into CASSRSGGESVF.

The chain joins TRBV6-6 to TRBJ2-5, with 7 bases lining up with TRBD2. Looked up from germline, CDR1 is MNHNY and CDR2 is SVGAGI (reference sequence). V was pared by 6 bases and J by 0 bases, with 7 bases of the junction left unmatched. The CDR3 spans 15 residues. The CDR3 loop is CASRTTSTYQETQYF. DNA for the CDR3: TGTGCCAGCAGAACGACTAGCACGTACCAAGAGACCCAGTACTTC.

The V and J genes are TRBV24-1 and TRBJ2-5; D is ambiguous. CDR1 is KGHDR, CDR2 SFDVKD, per germline. The CDR3 runs to 15 residues. V was pared by 4 bases and J by 4 bases, with 15 bases between. CDR3 DNA: TGTGCCACCAGTGACAACACGGGTAGTACAGAGACCCAGTACTTC. Translation: CATSDNTGSTETQYF.

This clone was seen more than once but under ten times. The chain joins TRBV7-9 to TRBJ1-4; tentatively, D is TRBD1 (6 bases). Germline V gene data show CDR1 as SEHNR and CDR2 as FQNEAQ (reference sequence). Trimming shortened V by 5 bases and J by 5 bases, and 15 bases separated the two germline ends. CDR3 length: 15 residues. CDR3 sequence (DNA): TGTGCCAGCAGCCTCCCGACAGGCCCCAATGAAAAACTGTTTTTT. This codes for CASSLPTGPNEKLFF.

This rearrangement joins TRBV11-3 to TRBJ1-1; D gene unclear. Germline V gene sequence: CDR1 SGHNT, CDR2 YENEEA. Deletions cut 6 bases from V and 1 base from J, with 15 bases between. This CDR3 is built from 15 residues. The CDR3 nucleotides are TGTGCCAGCAGACGGGGAGGTGAGGGGAACACTGAAGCTTTCTTT. Protein product: CASRRGGEGNTEAFF.

The chain is built from TRBV14 and TRBJ2-5; TRBD2 matches at 7 bases. CDR1 and CDR2 (germline): SGHDN, FVKESK. The V gene end was trimmed by 2 bases and the J gene end by 2 bases; junction bases not matched to a gene: 5. The CDR3 runs 15 residues. As DNA, the CDR3 is TGTGCCAGCAGCCAACTGTCGGGGGGACAAGAGACCCAGTACTTC. Protein sequence: CASSQLSGGQETQYF.

This clone was seen a single time. The J gene is TRBJ2-7, the V gene TRBV19; tentative D call: TRBD2 (5 bases). V lost 6 bases, J lost 3 bases, and 18 bases lay in between. The CDR3 is 15 residues long. Germline CDR1 and CDR2: LNHDA and SQIVND (reference sequence). CDR3 sequence reads: CASSLPGSHLYEQYV. The CDR3 DNA reads as TGTGCCAGTAGCCTTCCGGGGTCCCATCTCTACGAGCAGTACGTC.

The genes are TRBV20-1 and TRBJ2-2; 7 bases are shared with TRBD2. CDR1 DFQATT and CDR2 SNEGSKA come from the germline V gene (reference sequence). J gave up 7 bases and V 3 bases, and 11 bases lay outside the gene matches. The CDR3 extends over 15 amino acids. In DNA form, the CDR3 reads TGCAGTGCTAGTTTTGCGGGGGAAAACCTCGGGGAGCTGTTTTTT. Amino acids: CSASFAGENLGELFF.

V gene TRBV2 combines with J gene TRBJ1-3; maybe TRBD1 (5 bases). This CDR3 is 15 amino acids long. V was trimmed by 4 bases and J by 0 bases, leaving 10 bases between them. Germline V CDR1 and CDR2: SNHLY, FYNNEI. The CDR3 loop reads CASSGQKTSGNTIYF. CDR3 DNA sequence: TGTGCCAGCAGTGGACAGAAAACCTCTGGAAACACCATATATTTT.

V gene TRBV7-9 combines with J gene TRBJ2-1; D is uncertain. Looked up from germline, CDR1 is SEHNR and CDR2 is FQNEAQ (reference sequence). CDR3 size: 16 residues. Trimming took off 1 base at V and 5 bases at J, with 15 bases between the two ends. The CDR3 protein is CASSLVPRRSNNEQFF. DNA for the CDR3: TGTGCCAGCAGCTTAGTCCCGCGGCGATCAAACAATGAGCAGTTCTTC.

This chain uses TRBV3-1 (or the pseudogene TRBV3-2) with TRBJ1-1; 7 bases fit TRBD1. This CDR3 is 13 amino acids long. The germline V gene encodes CDR1 LGHDT and CDR2 YNNKEL (reference sequence). J was trimmed by 5 bases and V by 5 bases; bases with no gene match: 5. The CDR3 coding sequence is TGTGCCAGCAGCACGGACAGGAAAACTGAAGCTTTCTTT. Encoded protein: CASSTDRKTEAFF.

CDR3 amino acids: CASTFPPKGGLISSTEAFF. As DNA, the CDR3 is TGTGCCAGTACTTTCCCGCCCAAGGGAGGGTTAATATCGAGCACTGAAGCTTTCTTT. This sequence joins TRBV19 and TRBJ1-1; the D is unclear. Trimming left V 7 bases short and J 4 bases short, with 31 bases between. CDR1 is LNHDA and CDR2 is SQIVND in the germline V gene (reference sequence). The CDR3 extends over 19 amino acids.

The V call is TRBV19, the J call TRBJ2-2, with TRBD2 identical over 9 bases. J lost 1 base, V lost 5 bases, and 5 bases had no gene match. The CDR3 consists of 16 residues. Germline CDR1 and CDR2: LNHDA and SQIVND (reference sequence). CDR3 in DNA: TGTGCCAGTAGTCCGAGCGGGGGGCGGAACACCGGGGAGCTGTTTTTT. Protein product: CASSPSGGRNTGELFF.

The chain recombines TRBV11-2 with TRBJ1-1; D not certain. The CDR3 length is 12 residues. Germline V gives CDR1 SGHAT, CDR2 FQNNGV. V was trimmed by 1 base and J by 11 bases, leaving 11 bases between them. CDR3 protein: CASSLGPLQAFF. The CDR3 bases are TGTGCCAGCAGCTTAGGTCCCCTTCAGGCTTTCTTT.

This sequence joins TRBV7-9 and TRBJ1-6; TRBD1 matches 8 bases. The ends lost 5 bases at V and 8 bases at J; junction bases unmatched: 8. The germline CDR1 and CDR2 sequences are SEHNR and FQNEAQ (reference sequence). This CDR3 has 15 residues. DNA of the CDR3: TGTGCCAGCAGCACATCCGGGACAGGTTATTCACCCCTCCACTTT. This codes for CASSTSGTGYSPLHF.

This clone occurred once. This sequence joins TRBV2 and TRBJ2-3; 11 nucleotides line up with TRBD1. The CDR3 is 17 residues long. V was clipped by 2 bases and J by 5 bases; unmatched bases: 9. CDR1 is SNHLY and CDR2 is FYNNEI in the germline V gene. The CDR3 nucleotides are TGTGCCAGCAGTGAAAGAAGGACAGGGGGCGTCGTAGATACGCAGTATTTT. Its protein is CASSERRTGGVVDTQYF.

The chain combines TRBV5-4 with TRBJ1-1, with a weak D call TRBD1 (6 bases). Trimming left V 0 bases short and J 4 bases short, with 13 bases between. This CDR3 spans 15 amino acids. Per the germline V gene, CDR1 is SGHNT and CDR2 is YYREEE (reference sequence). CDR3 sequence: CASSLDRGGGTEAFF. For the CDR3, the DNA is TGTGCCAGCAGCTTGGATAGGGGGGGCGGCACTGAAGCTTTCTTT.